This T cell receptor (beta chain) comes out of a study of cytomegalovirus exposure and HLA in healthy donors. Study-level background: Later, an analysis reported that the approximately 120 validation repertoires had used the same platform as the roughly 700 first-cohort repertoires. Study-wide results and caveats: Within the 100 to 150 validation repertoires, first-cohort TCR clusters tended to co-occur, according to a later analysis. Associated with cytomegalovirus, according to the listing, were about 160 TCR beta chains.

Separate from the 666-subject first cohort was the roughly 130-subject validation cohort, to which the donors belonged. V lost 5 bases and J lost 2; bases outside the gene matches: 9. This CDR3 has 16 residues. CDR1 and CDR2 from the germline V gene are MRHNA and SNTAGT. This clone is medium-sized. The antigen is unknown. Clones were sequenced by immunoSEQ multiplex PCR, and TCRdb holds only the in-frame ones, with some missing. The table shows about 140,000 clones, with about 80% occurring only once. The source is a man aged 25-45 years in good health and CMV-seropositive. The gene calls are TRBV6-4 and TRBJ2-7, with TRBD2 identical over 10 bases. Material: PBMCs. The CDR3 region is CASSIYGLAVTYEQYF. Written as DNA, the CDR3 is TGTGCCAGCAGTATTTACGGACTAGCGGTAACCTACGAGCAGTACTTC.